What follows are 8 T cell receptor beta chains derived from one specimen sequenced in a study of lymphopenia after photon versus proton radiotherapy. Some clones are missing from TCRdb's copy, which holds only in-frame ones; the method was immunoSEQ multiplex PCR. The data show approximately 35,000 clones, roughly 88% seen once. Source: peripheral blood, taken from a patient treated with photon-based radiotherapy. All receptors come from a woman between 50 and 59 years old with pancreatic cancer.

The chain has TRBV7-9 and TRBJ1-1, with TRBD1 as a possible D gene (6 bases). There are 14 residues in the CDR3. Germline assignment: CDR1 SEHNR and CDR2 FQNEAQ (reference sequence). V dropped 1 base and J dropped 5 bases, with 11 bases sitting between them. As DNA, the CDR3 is TGTGCCAGCAGCTTAGACCCCACAGGGACTGAAGCTTTCTTT. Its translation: CASSLDPTGTEAFF. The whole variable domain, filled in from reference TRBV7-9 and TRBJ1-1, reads DTGVSQNPRHKITKRGQNVTFRCDPISEHNRLYWYRQTLGQGPEFLTYFQNEAQLEKSRLLSDRFSAERPKGSFSTLEIQRTEQGDSAMYLCASSLDPTGTEAFFGQGTRLTVV.

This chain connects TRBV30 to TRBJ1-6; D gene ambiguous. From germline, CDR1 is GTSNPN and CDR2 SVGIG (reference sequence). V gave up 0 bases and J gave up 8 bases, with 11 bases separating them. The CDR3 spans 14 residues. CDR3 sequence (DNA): TGTGCCTGGAGTGTAAAGCCGAGGGATTCACCCCTCCACTTT. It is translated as CAWSVKPRDSPLHF.

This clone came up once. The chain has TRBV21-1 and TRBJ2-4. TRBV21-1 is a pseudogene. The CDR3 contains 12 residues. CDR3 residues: CAEGLAKNIQYF. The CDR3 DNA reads TGTGCAGAGGGGCTAGCCAAAAACATTCAGTACTTC.

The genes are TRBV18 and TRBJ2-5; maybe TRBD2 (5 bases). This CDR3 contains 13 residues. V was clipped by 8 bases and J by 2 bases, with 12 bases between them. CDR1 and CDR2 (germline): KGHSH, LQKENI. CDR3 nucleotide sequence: TGTGCCAGCCGGAAAGCGGAGCAAGAGACCCAGTACTTC. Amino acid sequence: CASRKAEQETQYF.

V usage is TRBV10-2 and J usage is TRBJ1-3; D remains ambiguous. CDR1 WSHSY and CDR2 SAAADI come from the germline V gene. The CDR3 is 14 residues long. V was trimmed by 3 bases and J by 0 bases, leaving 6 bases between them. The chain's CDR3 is CASSDLFSGNTIYF. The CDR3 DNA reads TGCGCCAGCAGTGATCTGTTCTCTGGAAACACCATATATTTT.

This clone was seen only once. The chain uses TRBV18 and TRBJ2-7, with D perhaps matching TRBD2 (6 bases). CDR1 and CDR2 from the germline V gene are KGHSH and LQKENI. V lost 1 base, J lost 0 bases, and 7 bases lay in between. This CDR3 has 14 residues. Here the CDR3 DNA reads TGTGCCAGCTCACCACTGGGGGGCTCCTACGAGCAGTACTTC. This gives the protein CASSPLGGSYEQYF.

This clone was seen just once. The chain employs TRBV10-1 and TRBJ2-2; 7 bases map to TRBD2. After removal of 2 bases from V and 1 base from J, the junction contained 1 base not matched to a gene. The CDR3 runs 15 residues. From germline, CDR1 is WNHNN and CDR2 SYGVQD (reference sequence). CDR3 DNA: TGCGCCAGCAGTGAGGGCGGGAGGAACACCGGGGAGCTGTTTTTT. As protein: CASSEGGRNTGELFF.

The CDR3 nucleotides read TGTGCCAGCAGTTTAGGGCAGAACTCAGCAAAACTGTTTTTT. It encodes CASSLGQNSAKLFF. This chain uses TRBV28 with TRBJ1-4; D uncertain. Germline V CDR1 and CDR2: MDHEN, SYDVKM. Trimming removed 2 bases at V and 10 bases at J, with 14 bases between. This CDR3 comprises 14 residues. Supplemented by reference TRBV28 and TRBJ1-4, the full variable domain reads DVKVTQSSRYLVKRTGEKVFLECVQDMDHENMFWYRQDPGLGLRLIYFSYDVKMKEKGDIPEGYSVSREKKERFSLILESASTNQTSMYLCASSLGQNSAKLFFGSGTQLSVL.